The 22 T cell receptor beta chains listed next were all sequenced from one sample in a study of blood T cells in healthy people across ages (dated by TCRdb to about 2015). Libraries were made using 5' RACE. The sequencer listed for this sample is Illumina HiSeq 2500. A second PCR of roughly 7 to 11 cycles was run with a J-beta primer mix and a sample-barcoded 5' primer. TCRdb trimmed the raw reads at Q25, called clones with MiXCR and kept productive beta chains. All rows with the same CDR3 protein become a single entry with the most common DNA and genes. The sample profile shows about 930,000 distinct CDR3 sequences; about 29% of them were found once. The ten largest clones add up to 10% of the sample. The same sample was also used in a study of T cells of mothers and their children.

Sequenced input: blood. Receptors were obtained from a woman aged 35 to 49 in good health.

Regarding this clonotype: An end of the junction does not agree with germline; a read error may underlie this. The chain carries TRBV20-1 and TRBJ2-7; a possible D gene is TRBD1 (5 bases). CDR3 size: 15 residues. Germline V gives CDR1 DFQATT, CDR2 SNEGSKA (reference sequence). As DNA, the CDR3 is TGCAGTGCCAGAGAGGTTATCAGGGCAATCTACGAGCAGTACTTC. Encoded protein: CSAREVIRAIYEQYF.

This clonotype was seen more than once but under ten times. V usage is TRBV4-1 and J usage is TRBJ2-7; D is undetermined. The CDR3 has 14 residues. V was clipped by 0 bases and J by 3 bases, with 9 bases between them. The germline V gene encodes CDR1 MGHRA and CDR2 YSYEKL. The CDR3 DNA reads TGCGCCAGCAGCCAAGATTCGGCCCGCTACGAGCAGTACTTC. Its protein product is CASSQDSARYEQYF.

The chain uses TRBV7-2 and TRBJ2-7, with unresolved D. CDR1 SGHTA and CDR2 FQGNSA come from the germline V gene. The length of the CDR3 is 14 residues. Trimming removed 1 base at V and 3 bases at J, with 10 bases between. This chain's CDR3 is CASSLVLRNYEQYF. CDR3 in DNA: TGTGCCAGCAGCTTAGTCCTCAGAAACTACGAGCAGTACTTC.

This clonotype was recorded a few times. V usage is TRBV6-6 and J usage is TRBJ1-1; 9 bases map to TRBD1. J was trimmed by 4 bases and V by 5 bases; bases with no gene match: 5. Germline-derived CDR1 and CDR2 are MNHNY and SVGAGI (reference sequence). CDR3 size: 14 residues. The CDR3 is CASSAQGAGTEAFF. The CDR3 DNA follows: TGTGCCAGCAGTGCACAGGGGGCAGGCACTGAAGCTTTCTTT.

The rearrangement uses TRBV6-1 and TRBJ2-7; 11 nucleotides align to TRBD2. Per germline, CDR1 MNHNS and CDR2 SASEGT. This CDR3 region has 15 residues. V lost 6 bases to trimming and J lost 7 bases; unmatched junction nucleotides: 11. CDR3 bases: TGTGCCAGCAGGATTAGCGGGGGGGCGGTAAATGAGCAGTACTTC. Residues: CASRISGGAVNEQYF.

This clonotype was counted a few times. The V call is TRBV20-1, the J call TRBJ1-1; the D is unclear. Germline V gene data show CDR1 as DFQATT and CDR2 as SNEGSKA (reference sequence). The CDR3 has 13 amino acids. Trimming removed 3 bases at V and 1 base at J, with 9 bases between. The CDR3 is CSASPLRNTEAFF. CDR3 bases: TGCAGTGCTAGCCCACTCAGGAACACTGAAGCTTTCTTT.

This rearrangement joins TRBV6-5 to TRBJ2-7; no clear D. This CDR3 has 14 residues. Germline V gene lookup returns CDR1 MNHEY and CDR2 SVGAGI. Trimming left V 0 bases short and J 5 bases short, with 11 bases between. The CDR3 bases are TGTGCCAGCAGTTACTCCAGACCGTCTGACGAGCAGTACTTC. Translating gives CASSYSRPSDEQYF.

Notes on this clonotype: Being one base from a much bigger clone, this may be a read error. The V call is TRBV29-1, the J call TRBJ2-1; 12 bases are a match to TRBD1. The germline V gene encodes CDR1 SQVTM and CDR2 ANQGSEA. The CDR3 has 14 amino acids. The V gene end was trimmed by 3 bases and the J gene end by 9 bases; junction bases not matched to a gene: 6. CDR3 residues: CSVEGQGACGEQFF. The CDR3 DNA reads TGCAGCGTTGAGGGACAGGGGGCCTGTGGTGAGCAGTTCTTC.

The chain carries TRBV7-9 and TRBJ2-1, with D possibly being TRBD1 (7 bases). CDR3 length: 14 residues. Deletions cut 6 bases from V and 7 bases from J, with 16 bases between. Germline assignment: CDR1 SEHNR and CDR2 FQNEAQ (reference sequence). The CDR3 DNA reads as TGTGCCAGCAGGACAGCGGCAGGGGGGAATGAGCAGTTCTTC. Residues: CASRTAAGGNEQFF. Drawing the rest from reference TRBV7-9 and TRBJ2-1, the complete variable domain is DTGVSQNPRHKITKRGQNVTFRCDPISEHNRLYWYRQTLGQGPEFLTYFQNEAQLEKSRLLSDRFSAERPKGSFSTLEIQRTEQGDSAMYLCASRTAAGGNEQFFGPGTRLTVL.

This clonotype was picked up a small number of times. The chain carries TRBV5-1 and TRBJ2-3, with a weak D call TRBD1 (6 bases). Germline assignment: CDR1 SGHRS and CDR2 YFSETQ. The V end lost 3 bases, the J end lost 3 bases, and 14 bases lay between the germline ends. The CDR3 is 15 amino acids. CDR3 sequence: CASSSGHARTDTQYF. In DNA, the CDR3 is TGCGCCAGCAGCTCGGGACATGCGAGGACAGATACGCAGTATTTT.

This clonotype was counted a few times. The genes are TRBV4-2 and TRBJ1-1; a weak D match, TRBD1 (5 bases). The CDR3 has 14 residues. The germline V gene encodes CDR1 LGHNA and CDR2 YNFKEQ. V was pared by 4 bases and J by 4 bases, with 13 bases between. For the CDR3, the DNA is TGTGCCAGCAGCCCGGGGGAGGGAGGCACTGAAGCTTTCTTT. This codes for CASSPGEGGTEAFF.

Many counts were recorded for this clonotype. V is TRBV29-1 and J is TRBJ2-7; D is undetermined. The germline CDR1 and CDR2 sequences are SQVTM and ANQGSEA. CDR3 length: 13 residues. Trimming cost V 7 bases and J 5 bases, with 18 bases left between them. DNA for the CDR3: TGCAGCGCCCGGGCCAGCTGGGTGGACGAGCAGTACTTC. It specifies CSARASWVDEQYF.

V and J are TRBV28 and TRBJ2-7; perhaps TRBD1 as D (6 bases). This CDR3 has 17 residues. Germline CDR1 MDHEN, CDR2 SYDVKM. V dropped 2 bases and J dropped 1 base, with 18 bases sitting between them. CDR3 in DNA: TGTGCCAGCAGTTTAAACGGTGGTGTCAGGGGATCCTACGAGCAGTACTTC. Protein sequence: CASSLNGGVRGSYEQYF.

The chain employs TRBV5-1 and TRBJ1-1, with D tentatively TRBD1 (6 bases). The germline V gene has CDR1 SGHRS and CDR2 YFSETQ. V gave up 4 bases and J gave up 7 bases, with 17 bases separating them. This CDR3 region has 14 residues. The CDR3: CASSVYMRTVEAFF. CDR3 DNA: TGCGCCAGCAGCGTCTACATGAGGACAGTTGAAGCTTTCTTT.

This clonotype has only a few counts. The chain links TRBV20-1 to TRBJ2-2; TRBD2 matches 7 bases. This CDR3 contains 13 residues. Per germline, CDR1 DFQATT and CDR2 SNEGSKA (reference sequence). Germline trimming cut 5 bases from V and 2 bases from J; bases unmatched to any gene: 2. CDR3 nucleotides: TGCAGTGCTGGCGGGAGTAACACCGGGGAGCTGTTTTTT. Its protein product is CSAGGSNTGELFF.

The rearrangement uses TRBV5-8 and TRBJ1-2; 10 positions agree with TRBD1. The CDR3 sequence is 16 residues long. After removal of 2 bases from V and 5 bases from J, the junction contained 9 bases not matched to a gene. Germline lookup yields CDR1 SGHTS and CDR2 YDEGEE. The CDR3 bases are TGTGCCAGCAGCTTATATTTGACAGGGGGCGCGTATGGCTACACCTTC. This codes for CASSLYLTGGAYGYTF.

This clonotype has just a few counts. This chain uses TRBV6-6 with TRBJ2-1; 9 bases are a match to TRBD2. The trim removed 0 bases at V and 8 bases at J, leaving 11 bases unmatched. Germline assignment: CDR1 MNHNY and CDR2 SVGAGI (reference sequence). The CDR3 covers 17 residues. As DNA, the CDR3 is TGTGCCAGCAGTTACTCGACAGCGGGGGGCCATAGGGATGAGCAGTTCTTC. This sequence encodes CASSYSTAGGHRDEQFF.

The rearrangement uses TRBV30 and TRBJ2-3, with TRBD2 matching over 12 bases. CDR1 GTSNPN and CDR2 SVGIG come from the germline V gene (reference sequence). The CDR3 is 18 amino acids. The ends lost 0 bases at V and 5 bases at J; junction bases unmatched: 12. The CDR3: CAWSVLWGTSGSGDTQYF. The CDR3, as DNA: TGTGCCTGGAGTGTACTTTGGGGGACTAGCGGGTCCGGAGATACGCAGTATTTT.

This clonotype was seen ten or more times. The V gene is TRBV6-1, the J gene TRBJ2-1; 8 nucleotides agree with TRBD2. Germline loops: CDR1 MNHNS, CDR2 SASEGT. The CDR3 spans 17 residues. J was trimmed by 5 bases and V by 2 bases; bases with no gene match: 11. The CDR3 coding sequence is TGTGCCAGCAGTGAACTCCTTGTGGCGGGGGGAAACAATGAGCAGTTCTTC. This codes for CASSELLVAGGNNEQFF.

The chain employs TRBV6-6 and TRBJ1-1; no clear D. V shed 6 bases and J shed 4 bases, with 12 bases lying between them. Germline V gene lookup returns CDR1 MNHNY and CDR2 SVGAGI (reference sequence). CDR3 length: 13 amino acids. The CDR3 nucleotides are TGTGCCAGCAGACCACAGTCACTCACTGAAGCTTTCTTT. This encodes CASRPQSLTEAFF.

CDR3 in DNA: TGCGCCAGCAGCAGGGACAGATCGGGACCCAATGAGCAGTTCTTC. Its translation is CASSRDRSGPNEQFF. This chain joins TRBV5-1 and TRBJ2-1; 7 nucleotides match TRBD1. The CDR3 sequence is 15 residues long. Germline V gene lookup returns CDR1 SGHRS and CDR2 YFSETQ. Germline trimming cut 4 bases from V and 6 bases from J; bases unmatched to any gene: 10.

A remark on this clonotype: The junction shows a germline mismatch at one end, possibly a read error. This sequence joins TRBV19 and TRBJ1-6; the D gene is possibly TRBD1 (5 bases). This CDR3 region has 15 residues. CDR1 is LNHDA and CDR2 is SQIVND in the germline V gene (reference sequence). The CDR3 sequence is CASSIGSGSNSPLHF. In nucleotides, the CDR3 is TGCGCCAGTAGTATAGGTTCAGGGTCCAATTCACCCCTCCACTTT.